This T cell receptor beta chain was observed in a study of monozygotic twins with cystic fibrosis. Sequenced by immunoSEQ multiplex PCR; TCRdb stores in-frame clones only, minus some. The sample holds some 22,000 clones, over 95% seen once. The V end lost 2 bases, the J end lost 9 bases, and 15 bases lay between the germline ends. The CDR3 is 13 residues long. CDR1 SGHKS and CDR2 YYEKEE come from the germline V gene (reference sequence). As to this clone: Its specificity is not known.

Notes on the study in general: Nucleotide-identical clonotype sharing was significantly higher within monozygotic CF twin pairs than between unrelated CF individuals.

The sequence derives from a girl between 10 and 17 years old with cystic fibrosis. The chain links TRBV5-5 to TRBJ2-7, with a tentative D call TRBD1 (5 bases). The sequencing input was blood. CDR3 sequence reads: CASSFETVGGQYF. CDR3 bases: TGTGCCAGCAGCTTCGAGACAGTCGGCGGGCAGTACTTC.